The 5 T cell receptor beta chains reported below all come from one sample, sequenced in a study of blood T cell repertoires in COVID-19. Profiling relied on immunoSEQ multiplex PCR, and the TCRdb table lists in-frame clones only, not all of them. Of about 200,000 clones listed, 86% are singletons. Sample: PBMCs or T cells enriched from blood (not recorded which). The source is a man aged 35 to 55 with acute COVID-19.

This clone is a singleton in its sample. The gene calls are TRBV7-9 and TRBJ1-3; possibly TRBD1 for D (6 bases). With 4 bases removed from V and 0 bases from J, the gap between germline ends came to 19 bases. Germline CDR1 is SEHNR and CDR2 is FQNEAQ (reference sequence). The CDR3 extends over 18 amino acids. The CDR3 loop is CASSSAGGQDFSGNTIYF. The CDR3 coding sequence is TGTGCCAGCAGCTCGGCGGGGGGCCAGGACTTCTCTGGAAACACCATATATTTT.

The chain joins TRBV30 to TRBJ2-7; D may be TRBD1 (5 bases). The V end lost 3 bases, the J end lost 2 bases, and 20 bases lay between the germline ends. This CDR3 is 16 amino acids long. In germline, CDR1 is GTSNPN, CDR2 SVGIG (reference sequence). In nucleotides, the CDR3 is TGTGCCTGGAGCTTACTTGACAGAACCTTCACCTACGAGCAGTACTTC. Protein product: CAWSLLDRTFTYEQYF.

The V gene is TRBV7-3, the J gene TRBJ1-5, with 10 bases lining up with TRBD1. Losses at the gene ends were 7 bases for V and 7 bases for J; bases not matched to a gene: 7. The germline V gene encodes CDR1 SGHTA and CDR2 FQGTGA. The CDR3 covers 14 residues. CDR3 sequence reads: CASTRTGGRQPQHF. CDR3 nucleotides: TGTGCCAGCACGCGGACAGGGGGACGCCAGCCCCAGCATTTT.

A single count supports this clone. The genes are TRBV24-1 and TRBJ2-7, with a tentative D call TRBD1 (6 bases). Germline V gene sequence: CDR1 KGHDR, CDR2 SFDVKD. The germline V and J ends were trimmed by 3 bases and 2 bases, with 10 bases remaining between them. The CDR3 extends over 14 amino acids. CDR3 in amino acids: CATSDPGQTYEQYF. The CDR3 DNA is TGTGCCACCAGTGATCCAGGACAGACCTACGAGCAGTACTTC.

The chain carries TRBV2 and TRBJ2-6; a possible D gene is TRBD1 (7 bases). V was cut by 6 bases and J by 1 base, with 13 bases left in between. The CDR3 contains 16 residues. The germline gives CDR1 SNHLY, CDR2 FYNNEI. CDR3 sequence: CASRGRDSSGANVLTF. As DNA, the CDR3 is TGTGCCAGCAGGGGGCGGGACAGTTCTGGGGCCAACGTCCTGACTTTC.